Described below is a single TCR beta chain sequence and its context. These data originate in a study of cytomegalovirus exposure and HLA in healthy donors. CDR3 length: 12 residues. Germline V gene data show CDR1 as SGHDN and CDR2 as FVKESK. The germline V and J ends were trimmed by 2 bases and 6 bases, with 4 bases remaining between them. Clones were sequenced by immunoSEQ multiplex PCR, and TCRdb holds only the in-frame ones, with some missing. The sample carries 260,000 or so clones, about nine tenths recorded once. The sequencing sample was made of PBMCs. The rearrangement uses TRBV14 and TRBJ2-2, with D uncertain. The sequence came from a woman aged 25-40 years in good health and CMV-seronegative. The CDR3 loop reads CASSQSSGELFF. The CDR3 DNA sequence: TGTGCCAGCAGCCAATCATCCGGGGAGCTGTTTTTT. Combining the CDR3 with reference TRBV14 and TRBJ2-2 gives the whole variable domain EAGVTQFPSHSVIEKGQTVTLRCDPISGHDNLYWYRRVMGKEIKFLLHFVKESKQDESGMPNNRFLAERTGGTYSTLKVQPAELEDSGVYFCASSQSSGELFFGEGSRLTVL.